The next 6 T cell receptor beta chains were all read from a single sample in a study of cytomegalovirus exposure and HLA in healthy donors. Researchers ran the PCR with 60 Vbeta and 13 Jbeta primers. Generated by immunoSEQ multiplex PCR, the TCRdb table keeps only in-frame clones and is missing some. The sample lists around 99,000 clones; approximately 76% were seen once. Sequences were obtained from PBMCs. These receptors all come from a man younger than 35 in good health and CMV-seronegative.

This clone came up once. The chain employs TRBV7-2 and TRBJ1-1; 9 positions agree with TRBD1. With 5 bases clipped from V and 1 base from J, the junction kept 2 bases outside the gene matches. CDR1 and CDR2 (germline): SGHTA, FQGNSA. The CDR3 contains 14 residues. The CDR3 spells CASSPDRGNTEAFF. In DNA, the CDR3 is TGTGCCAGCAGCCCGGACAGGGGGAACACTGAAGCTTTCTTT.

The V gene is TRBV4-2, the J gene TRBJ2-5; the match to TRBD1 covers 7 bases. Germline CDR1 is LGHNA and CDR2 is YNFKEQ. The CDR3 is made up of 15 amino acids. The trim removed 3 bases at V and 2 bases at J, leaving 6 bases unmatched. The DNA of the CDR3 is TGTGCCAGCAGCCAGGAGGACAGGCTACAAGAGACCCAGTACTTC. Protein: CASSQEDRLQETQYF.

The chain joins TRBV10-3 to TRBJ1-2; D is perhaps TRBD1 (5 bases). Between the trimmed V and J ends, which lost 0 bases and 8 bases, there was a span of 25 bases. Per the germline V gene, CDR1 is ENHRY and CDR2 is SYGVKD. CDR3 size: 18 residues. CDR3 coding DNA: TGTGCCATCAGTGAGTCTCCCACGGGGTGGGGGGAAAGAAGCGGCTACACCTTC. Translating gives CAISESPTGWGERSGYTF.

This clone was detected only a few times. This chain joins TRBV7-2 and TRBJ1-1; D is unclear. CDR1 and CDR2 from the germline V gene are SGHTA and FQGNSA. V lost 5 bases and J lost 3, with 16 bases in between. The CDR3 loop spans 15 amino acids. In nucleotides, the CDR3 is TGTGCCAGCAGCCAGGAGTTGGCCGGGGACACTGAAGCTTTCTTT. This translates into CASSQELAGDTEAFF.

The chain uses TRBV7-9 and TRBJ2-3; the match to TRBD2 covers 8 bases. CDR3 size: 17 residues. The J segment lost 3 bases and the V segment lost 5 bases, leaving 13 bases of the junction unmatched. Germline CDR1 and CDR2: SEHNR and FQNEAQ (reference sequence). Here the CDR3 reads CASSRDSAGASTDTQYF. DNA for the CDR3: TGTGCCAGCAGCCGAGACTCAGCGGGGGCATCTACAGATACGCAGTATTTT. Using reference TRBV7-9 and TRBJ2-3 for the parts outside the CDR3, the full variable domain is DTGVSQNPRHKITKRGQNVTFRCDPISEHNRLYWYRQTLGQGPEFLTYFQNEAQLEKSRLLSDRFSAERPKGSFSTLEIQRTEQGDSAMYLCASSRDSAGASTDTQYFGPGTRLTVL.

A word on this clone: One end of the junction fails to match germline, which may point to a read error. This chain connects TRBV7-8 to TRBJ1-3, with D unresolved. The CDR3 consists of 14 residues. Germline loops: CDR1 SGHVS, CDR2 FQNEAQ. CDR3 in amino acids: CASSLGEEGSTIYF. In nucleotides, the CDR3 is TGTGCCAGCAGCTTAGGGGAGGAAGGAAGCACCATATATTTT.